One and the same sample provided the 2 T cell receptor beta chains below, sequenced in a study of control samples from healthy donors and cancer patients. TCRdb's copy holds only in-frame clones and misses some; the assay was immunoSEQ multiplex PCR. Of 84,000 or so clones in the sample, roughly 84% were seen once. The specimen was PBMCs. Receptors were obtained from a man between 60 and 70 years old with head and neck cancer.

This sequence joins TRBV7-2 and TRBJ2-1; D not resolved. The CDR3 runs to 14 residues. The ends were cut back, 5 bases at V and 4 bases at J, with 12 bases in the middle. In germline, CDR1 is SGHTA, CDR2 FQGNSA. Here the CDR3 reads CASSPRSGYNEQFF. The CDR3 DNA sequence: TGTGCCAGCAGCCCCCGGTCAGGATACAATGAGCAGTTCTTC.

V usage is TRBV5-4 and J usage is TRBJ2-7; possibly TRBD2 for D (6 bases). The CDR3 covers 15 residues. V lost 4 bases to trimming and J lost 3 bases, with 17 bases between them. CDR1 is SGHNT, CDR2 YYREEE, per germline (reference sequence). In nucleotides, the CDR3 is TGTGCCAGCAGCCGGGACGGGACTGACGTCTACGAGCAGTACTTC. The encoded protein is CASSRDGTDVYEQYF.